This TCR beta chain was documented in a study of T cell responses to AZD1222 COVID-19 vaccine. Overall study results and limits: Only after the peak T cell response were repertoires sampled. Clonal diversity may have been underestimated in mostly white British donors. Recipients of two AZD1222 doses showed rising Spike-specific TCR breadth and depth.

The ends were cut back, 7 bases at V and 7 bases at J, with 16 bases in the middle. Per the germline V gene, CDR1 is ENHRY and CDR2 is SYGVKD. The CDR3 runs 14 residues. The method was immunoSEQ multiplex PCR; TCRdb's version includes in-frame clones alone and lacks a portion of them. The table lists 200,000 or so clones, almost 95% of them singletons, with less than 11% in the top ten. A few counts support this clone. What it binds is unknown. The gene calls are TRBV10-3 and TRBJ2-2; no definite D call. The clonotype was recovered from an adult in good health. Sequencing was performed on peripheral blood, taken on day 0 of AZD1222 vaccination. CDR3 loop: CAINGKVPNGELFF. CDR3 DNA: TGTGCCATCAATGGCAAGGTCCCGAACGGGGAGCTGTTTTTT.